The present T cell receptor (beta chain) was sequenced within a study of T-cell memory formation after mild COVID-19. Overall study results and limits: A subset of responding clones appeared in pre-infection memory, suggesting cross-reactive memory joined.

TCR alpha and TCR beta cDNA libraries with sample barcodes and UMIs came from 5'RACE using constant-segment primers. TCRdb used MiXCR to reprocess the 5' RACE reads, holding one entry per CDR3 protein. The sample consists of fewer than 2,500 distinct CDR3 sequences, 70% to 85% of them appearing once. From germline, CDR1 is MNHEY and CDR2 SVGAGI. Trimming removed 2 bases from V and 3 bases from J; junction bases left unmatched: 10. The CDR3 consists of 16 residues. As regards this clonotype: Its matching antigen is unknown.

The chain is built from TRBV6-5 and TRBJ2-7, with 7 bases that match TRBD1. The sequenced sample consisted of PBMCs or a T cell subset sorted from them (not recorded which). The receptor was isolated from an adult who had mild COVID-19 (a few samples of this study predate the infection). Cell type and time point are not known. CDR3 protein: CASSYGSWDRDYEQYF. CDR3 sequence (DNA): TGTGCCAGCAGTTACGGTAGCTGGGACAGAGACTACGAGCAGTACTTC.